This paragraph covers one T cell receptor beta chain sequence. Original handling: Estimation of nucleated cell counts relied on the amplification of reference gene primers. Repertoires were generated with immunoSEQ multiplex PCR, while TCRdb's copy carries only in-frame clones and drops some. Clone size and V and J calls were adopted from that table, with D and trimming inferred from the DNA. The data show about 130,000 clones, roughly 87% seen once. This entry is derived from a study of blood T cell repertoires in COVID-19. Study-level background: Samples came from the United States, Italy and Spain, spanning acute and convalescent COVID-19. Nucleic acid was either cDNA or gDNA, and it came from T cells, B-cell-depleted T cells, or PBMCs.

The sequence was obtained from a woman older than 75 with acute or convalescent COVID-19. The sample consisted of peripheral blood.

The CDR3 spells CASSVGTGHGYTF. The CDR3 region has the DNA TGTGCCAGCAGCGTAGGGACAGGGCATGGCTACACCTTC. The chain recombines TRBV9 with TRBJ1-2, with 8 nucleotides matching TRBD1. V lost 0 bases and J lost 6; bases outside the gene matches: 1. This CDR3 is 13 amino acids long. Germline V lookup: CDR1 SGDLS, CDR2 YYNGEE.